The rows below give T cell receptor beta chains drawn from one sample of a study of OX40 agonist ivuxolimab in advanced cancers. Sequencing was performed with immunoSEQ multiplex PCR; in TCRdb, only in-frame clones are kept and a portion is missing. The sample yields about 68,000 clones, roughly four fifths seen once. The starting material was CD4+ or CD8+ T cells sorted from blood, obtained in a trial of the OX40 agonist ivuxolimab. The source of these receptors is an adult with an advanced solid tumor such as melanoma, head and neck, liver or kidney cancer. Both conserved end residues are part of each CDR3. Each record gives: J gene, V gene, clone size, D gene, CDR3 DNA, CDR3 protein. The D gene is left open where the match is weak. Clone size is shown for a subset of rows, as once, few, many or a class of expanded clone.

TRBJ2-5	TRBV19	NA	NA	TGTGCCAGTAGTATAGACCAACGGGAGACCCAGTACTTC	CASSIDQRETQYF
TRBJ2-7	TRBV18	NA	NA	TGTGCCAGCTCACCTGCAGCGGACCTTTTCGAGGGGGGAATTTACGAGCAGTACTTC	CASSPAADLFEGGIYEQYF
TRBJ2-7	TRBV7-2	few	NA	TGTGCCAGCAGCTTAGTAGGTGGGCTCGGAAGCTGGTCCTACGAGCAGTACTTC	CASSLVGGLGSWSYEQYF
TRBJ1-5	TRBV19	NA	NA	TGTGCCAGTAGTATAGCTCGGGGGGCAAATCAGCCCCAGCATTTT	CASSIARGANQPQHF
TRBJ2-6	TRBV4-1	NA	NA	TGCGCCAGCAGCGAAGTGGGTGCTGGGGCCAACGTCCTGACTTTC	CASSEVGAGANVLTF
TRBJ2-5	TRBV9	NA	NA	TGTGCCAGCAGTCGTGGGGGGCGAGAGACCCAGTACTTC	CASSRGGRETQYF
TRBJ2-2	TRBV11-3	once	NA	TGTGCCAGCAGCCGGGGGACCGGGGAGCTGTTTTTT	CASSRGTGELFF
TRBJ1-5	TRBV5-1	NA	NA	TGCGCCAGCAGATGGAACGAGAATCAGCCCCAGCATTTT	CASRWNENQPQHF
TRBJ1-2	TRBV19	NA	NA	TGTGCCAGTAGTATCTACAGCACAGCTAACTATGGCTACACCTTC	CASSIYSTANYGYTF
TRBJ2-3	TRBV5-1	NA	TRBD2	TGCGCCAGCAGCTTGGCAGCGGGGGGGCATTCAGATACGCAGTATTTT	CASSLAAGGHSDTQYF
TRBJ2-7	TRBV28	NA	TRBD1	TGTGCCAGCAGTTCTGCCGGGACAGGCGCCTACGAGCAGTACTTC	CASSSAGTGAYEQYF
TRBJ1-5	TRBV19	NA	NA	TGTGCCAGTAGTATGACAGGAGTGAGGGATCAGCCCCAGCATTTT	CASSMTGVRDQPQHF
TRBJ2-3	TRBV5-4	NA	TRBD2	TGTGCCAGCAGCACAAAACTAGCGGGGGCCAAAGATACGCAGTATTTT	CASSTKLAGAKDTQYF
TRBJ2-5	TRBV18	NA	NA	TGTGCCAGCTCACCAATGGGATACGGGGAGACCCAGTACTTC	CASSPMGYGETQYF
TRBJ2-5	TRBV25-1	NA	NA	TGTGCCAGCAGTTATGGGAATCAAGAGACCCAGTACTTC	CASSYGNQETQYF
TRBJ2-2	TRBV5-1	once	NA	TGCGCCAGCAGCGGACTGGACAGTAACACCGGGGAGCTGTTTTTT	CASSGLDSNTGELFF
TRBJ1-2	TRBV7-8	NA	TRBD1	TGTGCCAGCAGCTTAGGGACAGGAATTAATAACTATGGCTACACCTTC	CASSLGTGINNYGYTF
TRBJ2-4	TRBV30	NA	NA	TGTGCCTGGAGAATCATAGGGCTAGCCAAAAACATTCAGTACTTC	CAWRIIGLAKNIQYF
TRBJ2-7	TRBV7-7	NA	TRBD1	TGTGCCAGCAGCTCAGGGACAGGGATCTACGAGCAGTACTTC	CASSSGTGIYEQYF
TRBJ1-1	TRBV2	NA	NA	TGTGCCAGCAGTGCTGAACACCTGAACACTGAAGCTTTCTTT	CASSAEHLNTEAFF
TRBJ2-3	TRBV9	NA	TRBD1	TGTGCCAGCAGCGCTAGACAGGGATCTAGCACAGATACGCAGTATTTT	CASSARQGSSTDTQYF
TRBJ2-1	TRBV5-4	once	TRBD2	TGTGCCAGCAGCTTGGGAGGAGATCCGGGACTAGCGGGGAATGAGCAGTTCTTC	CASSLGGDPGLAGNEQFF
TRBJ1-4	TRBV19	NA	TRBD1	TGTGCCACCCAAGAGACAGGGGAAGAAAAACTGTTTTTT	CATQETGEEKLFF
TRBJ1-1	TRBV27	NA	NA	TGTGCCAGCAGTTCCTATCGATCCGGACAGTCCGAAGCTTTCTTT	CASSSYRSGQSEAFF
TRBJ2-1	TRBV5-4	NA	TRBD2	TGTGCCAGCAGCTTGGCGGGGGGGGCGAACAATGAGCAGTTCTTC	CASSLAGGANNEQFF
TRBJ2-7	TRBV5-1	NA	NA	TGCGCCAGCAGCAGCGGGACCGGGACAGACGAGCAGTACTTC	CASSSGTGTDEQYF
TRBJ2-5	TRBV7-9	once	TRBD2	TGTGCCAGCAGCTTAGATCGGCGGGGGGGCGTCGGCCCGAAGACCCAGTACTTC	CASSLDRRGGVGPKTQYF
TRBJ1-5	TRBV6-6	NA	TRBD1	TGTGCCAGCAGTAGACAGGGAAGAGATCAGCCCCAGCATTTT	CASSRQGRDQPQHF
TRBJ1-3	TRBV6-5	NA	TRBD1	TGTGCCAGCACCGGGACAGTCGATGGAAACACCATATATTTT	CASTGTVDGNTIYF
TRBJ1-4	TRBV9	NA	NA	TGTGCCAGCAGCGTAATGGGAGGGGATGAAAAACTGTTTTTT	CASSVMGGDEKLFF
TRBJ2-3	TRBV5-5	NA	NA	TGTGCCAGCAGCTTGGCAGGGGGGCTAGCGACAGATACGCAGTATTTT	CASSLAGGLATDTQYF
TRBJ2-3	TRBV6-5	NA	NA	TGTGCCAGCAGCCGCTCGGACACATATACGCAGTATTTT	CASSRSDTYTQYF
TRBJ2-3	TRBV5-1	NA	TRBD1	TGCGCCAGCAGCTTGGACAGGGGACGTGGCAAGAGTACGCAGTATTTT	CASSLDRGRGKSTQYF